This T cell receptor (beta chain) is drawn from a study of Graves' ophthalmopathy and Graves' hyperthyroidism. This clonotype was picked up many times. Germline-derived CDR1 and CDR2 are DFQATT and SNEGSKA (reference sequence). V lost 3 bases and J lost 4, with 9 bases in between. The CDR3 has 12 amino acids. Amplification of the TCR beta CDR3 regions used RNA transcripts (as template). HTBI primers primed a first-round RT-PCR, and a second-round multiplex PCR followed. TCRdb analysed the multiplex PCR reads with MiXCR anew, one entry per CDR3 protein. Here the sample spans approximately 700,000 distinct CDR3 sequences, roughly two fifths being singletons.

The TCR sequence derives from an adult man with Graves' ophthalmopathy. The chain joins TRBV20-1 to TRBJ1-2; TRBD1 might be the D (5 bases). The specimen was peripheral blood. The CDR3 protein is CSARVQGYGYTF. As DNA, the CDR3 is TGCAGTGCTAGGGTGCAGGGCTATGGCTACACCTTC.